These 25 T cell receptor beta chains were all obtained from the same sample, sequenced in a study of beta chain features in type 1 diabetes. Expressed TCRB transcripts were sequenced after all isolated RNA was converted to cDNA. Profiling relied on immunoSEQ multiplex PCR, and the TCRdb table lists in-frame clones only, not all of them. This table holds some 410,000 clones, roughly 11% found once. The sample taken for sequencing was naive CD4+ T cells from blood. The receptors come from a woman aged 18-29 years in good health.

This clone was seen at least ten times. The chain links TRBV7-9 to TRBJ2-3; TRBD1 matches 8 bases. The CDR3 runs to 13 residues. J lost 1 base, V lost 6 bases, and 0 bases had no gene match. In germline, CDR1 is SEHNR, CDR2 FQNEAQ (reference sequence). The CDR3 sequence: CASRGQGTDTQYF. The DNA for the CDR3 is TGTGCCAGCAGGGGACAGGGCACAGATACGCAGTATTTT.

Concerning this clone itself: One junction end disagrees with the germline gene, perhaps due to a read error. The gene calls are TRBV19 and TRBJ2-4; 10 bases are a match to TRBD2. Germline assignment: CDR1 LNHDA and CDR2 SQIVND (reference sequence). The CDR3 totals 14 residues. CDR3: CASSPRAGLAREHF. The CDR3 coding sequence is TGTGCCAGTAGTCCCAGGGCGGGACTAGCGAGGGAACACTTC.

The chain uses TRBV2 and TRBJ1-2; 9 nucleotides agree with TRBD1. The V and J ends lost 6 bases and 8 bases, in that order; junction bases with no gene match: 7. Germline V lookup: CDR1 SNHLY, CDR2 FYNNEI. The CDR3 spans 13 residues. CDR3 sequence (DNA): TGTGCCAGCAGGGGGGACAGGGCGGTCGGCTACACCTTC. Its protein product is CASRGDRAVGYTF.

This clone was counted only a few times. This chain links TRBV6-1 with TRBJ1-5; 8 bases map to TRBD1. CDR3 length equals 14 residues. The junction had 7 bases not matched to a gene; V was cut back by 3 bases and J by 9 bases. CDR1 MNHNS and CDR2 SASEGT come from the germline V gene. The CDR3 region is CASSEDRARVPQHF. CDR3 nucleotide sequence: TGTGCCAGCAGTGAGGACAGGGCCCGGGTGCCCCAGCATTTT.

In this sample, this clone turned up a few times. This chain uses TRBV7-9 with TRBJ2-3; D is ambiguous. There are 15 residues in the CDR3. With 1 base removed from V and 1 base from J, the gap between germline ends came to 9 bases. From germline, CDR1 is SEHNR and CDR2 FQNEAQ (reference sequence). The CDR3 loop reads CASSLVRRRTDTQYF. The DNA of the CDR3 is TGTGCCAGCAGCTTAGTACGGCGGCGCACAGATACGCAGTATTTT.

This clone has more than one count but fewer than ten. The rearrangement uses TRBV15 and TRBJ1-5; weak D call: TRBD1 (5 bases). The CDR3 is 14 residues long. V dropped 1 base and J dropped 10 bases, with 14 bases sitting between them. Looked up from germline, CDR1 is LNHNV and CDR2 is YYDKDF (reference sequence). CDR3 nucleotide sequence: TGTGCCACCAGCAGAGGAGTCAGGGAGGGACCCCAGCATTTT. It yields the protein CATSRGVREGPQHF.

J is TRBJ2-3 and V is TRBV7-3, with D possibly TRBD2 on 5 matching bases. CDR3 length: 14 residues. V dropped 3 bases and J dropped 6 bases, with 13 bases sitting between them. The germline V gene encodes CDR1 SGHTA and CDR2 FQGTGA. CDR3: CASSLRAVGDTQYF. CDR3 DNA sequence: TGTGCCAGCAGCTTGAGGGCAGTTGGGGATACGCAGTATTTT.

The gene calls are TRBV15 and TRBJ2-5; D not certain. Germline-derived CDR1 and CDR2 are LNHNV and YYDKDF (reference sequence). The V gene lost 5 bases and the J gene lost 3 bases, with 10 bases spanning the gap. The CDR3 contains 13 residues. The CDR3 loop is CATSGHREETQYF. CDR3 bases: TGTGCCACCAGCGGTCACCGGGAAGAGACCCAGTACTTC.

CDR3 DNA sequence: TGTGCCAGCAGTTTTTTGGACAGGCCCCACAATGAGCAGTTCTTC. Translation gives CASSFLDRPHNEQFF. The chain recombines TRBV27 with TRBJ2-1; 7 bases align to TRBD1. V lost 3 bases, J lost 5 bases, and 7 bases stayed unmatched. CDR1 is MNHEY, CDR2 SMNVEV, per germline (reference sequence). This CDR3 contains 15 residues.

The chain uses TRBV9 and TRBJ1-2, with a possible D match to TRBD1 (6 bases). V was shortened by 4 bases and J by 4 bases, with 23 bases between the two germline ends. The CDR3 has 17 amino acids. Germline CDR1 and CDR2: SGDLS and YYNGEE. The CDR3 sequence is CASSFGQSPLSRYGYTF. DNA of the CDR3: TGTGCCAGCAGCTTCGGACAGTCTCCTCTTTCTCGCTATGGCTACACCTTC.

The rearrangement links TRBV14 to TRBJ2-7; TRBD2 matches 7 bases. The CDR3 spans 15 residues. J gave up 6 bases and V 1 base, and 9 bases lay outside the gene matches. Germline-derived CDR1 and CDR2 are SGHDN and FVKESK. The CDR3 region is CASSQVKGGVGEQYF. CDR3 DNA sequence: TGTGCCAGCAGCCAAGTAAAGGGAGGGGTCGGCGAGCAGTACTTC.

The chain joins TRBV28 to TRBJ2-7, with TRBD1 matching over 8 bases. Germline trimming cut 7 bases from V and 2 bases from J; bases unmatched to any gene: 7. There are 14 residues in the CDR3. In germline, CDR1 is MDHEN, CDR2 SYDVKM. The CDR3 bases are TGTGCCAGCAAAGGGACAGGAAGACCCTACGAGCAGTACGTC. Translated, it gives CASKGTGRPYEQYV.

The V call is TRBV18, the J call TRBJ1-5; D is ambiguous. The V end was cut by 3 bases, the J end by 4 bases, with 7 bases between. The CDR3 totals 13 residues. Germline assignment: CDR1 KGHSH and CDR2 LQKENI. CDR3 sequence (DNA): TGTGCCAGCTCACCCCTCAGAAATCAGCCCCAGCATTTT. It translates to CASSPLRNQPQHF.

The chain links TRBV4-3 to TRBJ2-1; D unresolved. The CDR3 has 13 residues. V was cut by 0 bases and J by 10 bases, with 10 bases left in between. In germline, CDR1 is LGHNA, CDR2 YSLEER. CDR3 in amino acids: CASSQDRWAEQFF. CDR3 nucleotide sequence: TGCGCCAGCAGCCAAGATCGTTGGGCAGAGCAGTTCTTC.

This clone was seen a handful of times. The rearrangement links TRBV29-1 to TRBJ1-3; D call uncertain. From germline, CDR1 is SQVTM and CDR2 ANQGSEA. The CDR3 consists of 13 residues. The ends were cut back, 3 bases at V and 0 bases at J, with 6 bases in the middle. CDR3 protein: CSVEAPSGNTIYF. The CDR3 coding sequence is TGCAGCGTTGAGGCTCCCTCTGGAAACACCATATATTTT.

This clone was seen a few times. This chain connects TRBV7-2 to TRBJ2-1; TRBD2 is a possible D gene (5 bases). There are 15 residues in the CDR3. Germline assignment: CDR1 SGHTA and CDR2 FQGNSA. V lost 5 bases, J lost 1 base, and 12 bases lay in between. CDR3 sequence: CASSLRTFSYNEQFF. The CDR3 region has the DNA TGTGCCAGCAGCCTCCGGACTTTTTCCTACAATGAGCAGTTCTTC.

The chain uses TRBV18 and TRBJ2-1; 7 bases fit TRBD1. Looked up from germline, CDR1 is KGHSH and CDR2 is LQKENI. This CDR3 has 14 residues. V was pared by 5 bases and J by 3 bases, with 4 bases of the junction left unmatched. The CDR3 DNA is TGTGCCAGCTCATCCAGGACAGGCTACAATGAGCAGTTCTTC. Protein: CASSSRTGYNEQFF.

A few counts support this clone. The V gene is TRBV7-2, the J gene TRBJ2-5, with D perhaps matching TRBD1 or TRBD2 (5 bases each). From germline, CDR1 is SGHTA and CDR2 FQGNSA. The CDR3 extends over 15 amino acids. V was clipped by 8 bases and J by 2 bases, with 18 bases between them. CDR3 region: CASSFRSGRQETQYF. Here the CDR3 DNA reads TGTGCCAGCTCCTTCCGGTCGGGACGGCAAGAGACCCAGTACTTC.

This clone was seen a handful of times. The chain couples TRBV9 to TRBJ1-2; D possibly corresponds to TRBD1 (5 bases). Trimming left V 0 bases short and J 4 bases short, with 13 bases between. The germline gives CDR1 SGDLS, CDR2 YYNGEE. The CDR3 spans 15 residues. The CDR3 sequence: CASSVARGGSYGYTF. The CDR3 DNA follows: TGTGCCAGCAGCGTAGCTCGGGGCGGGTCCTATGGCTACACCTTC.

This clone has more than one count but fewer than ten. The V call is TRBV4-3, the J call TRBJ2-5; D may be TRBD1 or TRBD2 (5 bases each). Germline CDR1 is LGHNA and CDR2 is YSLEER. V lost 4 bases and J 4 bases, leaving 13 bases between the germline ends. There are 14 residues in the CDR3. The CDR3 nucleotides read TGCGCCAGCAGCCCTGGGCCAGGGACAGAGACCCAGTACTTC. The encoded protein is CASSPGPGTETQYF.

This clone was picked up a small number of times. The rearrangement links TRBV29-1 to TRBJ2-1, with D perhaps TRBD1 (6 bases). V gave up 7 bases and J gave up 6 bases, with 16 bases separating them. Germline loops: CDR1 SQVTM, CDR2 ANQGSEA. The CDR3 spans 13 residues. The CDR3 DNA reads TGCAGCGGTCAGGGGCAGGTTAGCAATGAGCAGTTCTTC. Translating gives CSGQGQVSNEQFF.

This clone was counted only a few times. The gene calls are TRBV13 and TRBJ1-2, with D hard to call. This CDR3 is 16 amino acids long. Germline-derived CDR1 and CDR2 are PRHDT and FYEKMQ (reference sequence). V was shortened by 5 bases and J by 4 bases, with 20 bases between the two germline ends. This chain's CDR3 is CASSPQPGEDRYGYTF. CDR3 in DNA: TGTGCCAGCAGCCCACAACCGGGCGAGGATCGCTATGGCTACACCTTC.

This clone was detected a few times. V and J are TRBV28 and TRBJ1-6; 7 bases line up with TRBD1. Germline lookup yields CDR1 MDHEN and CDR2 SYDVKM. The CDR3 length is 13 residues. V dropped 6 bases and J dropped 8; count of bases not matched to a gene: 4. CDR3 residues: CASRQGTDSPLHF. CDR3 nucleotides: TGTGCCAGCAGACAGGGGACGGATTCACCCCTCCACTTT.

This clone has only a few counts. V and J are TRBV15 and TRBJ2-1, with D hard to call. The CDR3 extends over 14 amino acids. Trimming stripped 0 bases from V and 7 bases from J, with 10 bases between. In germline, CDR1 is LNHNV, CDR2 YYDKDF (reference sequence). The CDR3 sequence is CATSRDTAGNEQFF. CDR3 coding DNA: TGTGCCACCAGCAGAGATACAGCCGGTAATGAGCAGTTCTTC.

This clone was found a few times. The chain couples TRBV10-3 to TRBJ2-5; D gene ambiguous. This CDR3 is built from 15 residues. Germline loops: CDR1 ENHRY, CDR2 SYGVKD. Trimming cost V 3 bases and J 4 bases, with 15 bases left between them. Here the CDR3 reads CAISDGGVGGETQYF. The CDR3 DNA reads TGTGCCATCAGTGACGGTGGGGTAGGTGGAGAGACCCAGTACTTC.